This T cell receptor (beta chain) was sequenced for a study of molecular identifiers for immune sequencing clone quantification. Study results and caveats: Whereas clones above 20 RNA copies held under 1% of naive-cell molecules, they held over 98% of effector molecules.

Germline V gene sequence: CDR1 PRHDT, CDR2 FYEKMQ (reference sequence). CDR3 length equals 16 residues. The ends were cut back, 0 bases at V and 3 bases at J, with 11 bases in the middle. This clonotype was picked up many times. Antigen specificity is unknown. Naive CD8 T cell sorting was performed on the CD8+CD4-CCR7+CD45RA+ phenotype. TCRdb processed the PCR reads anew with MiXCR; each CDR3 protein has one entry. Counted here are some 91,000 distinct CDR3 sequences, about 24% occurring once; the ten biggest clones make up 0.94%. The source material was naive CD8+ T cells from blood, with Jurkat cell RNA spiked in. Subset reported: FACS-sorted CD8+CD4-CCR7+CD45RA+ naive T cells. The J gene is TRBJ2-2, the V gene TRBV13, with D unresolved. This clonotype originated in a human donor in good health. Some libraries in this study had Jurkat cell RNA spiked in. CDR3 sequence reads: CASSLGVGFDTGELFF. The CDR3 DNA is TGTGCCAGCAGCTTAGGGGTGGGATTTGACACCGGGGAGCTGTTTTTT. Variable domain in full (rest from reference TRBV13 and TRBJ2-2): AAGVIQSPRHLIKEKRETATLKCYPIPRHDTVYWYQQGPGQDPQFLISFYEKMQSDKGSIPDRFSAQQFSDYHSELNMSSLELGDSALYFCASSLGVGFDTGELFFGEGSRLTVL.